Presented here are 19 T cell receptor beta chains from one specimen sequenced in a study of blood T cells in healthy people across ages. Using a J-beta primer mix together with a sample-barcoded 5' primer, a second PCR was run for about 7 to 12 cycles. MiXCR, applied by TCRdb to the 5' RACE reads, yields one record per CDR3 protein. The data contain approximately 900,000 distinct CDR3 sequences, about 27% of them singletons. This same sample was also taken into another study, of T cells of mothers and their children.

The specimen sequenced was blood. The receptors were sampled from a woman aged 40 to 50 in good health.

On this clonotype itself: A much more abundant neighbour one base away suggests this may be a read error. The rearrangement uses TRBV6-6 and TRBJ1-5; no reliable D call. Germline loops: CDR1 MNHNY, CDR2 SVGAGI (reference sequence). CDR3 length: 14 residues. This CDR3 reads CTSRLNEKNQPQHF. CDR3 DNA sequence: TGTACCAGCAGACTAAATGAAAAAAATCAGCCCCAGCATTTT.

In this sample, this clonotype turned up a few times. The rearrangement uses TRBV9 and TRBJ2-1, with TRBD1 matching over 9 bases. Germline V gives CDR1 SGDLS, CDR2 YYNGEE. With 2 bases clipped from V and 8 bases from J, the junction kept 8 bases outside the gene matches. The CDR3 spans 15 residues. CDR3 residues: CASSVRTGDEDEQFF. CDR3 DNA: TGTGCCAGCAGCGTTAGGACAGGGGATGAGGATGAGCAGTTCTTC.

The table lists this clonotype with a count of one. CDR3 loop: CASSKNRVTEQFF. The CDR3 nucleotides are TGTGCCAGCAGCAAAAACAGGGTTACTGAGCAGTTCTTC. V is TRBV3-1 and J is TRBJ2-1; tentative D call: TRBD1 (6 bases). V was clipped by 5 bases and J by 9 bases, with 14 bases between them. Germline CDR1 reads LGHDT; CDR2 reads YNNKEL (reference sequence). The CDR3 length is 13 residues.

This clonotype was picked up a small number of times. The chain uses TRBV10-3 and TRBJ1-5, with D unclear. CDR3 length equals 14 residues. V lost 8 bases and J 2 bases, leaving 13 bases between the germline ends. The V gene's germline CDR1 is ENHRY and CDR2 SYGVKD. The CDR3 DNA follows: TGTGCCATCTCAGCGGGGAAGGGCAATCAGCCCCAGCATTTT. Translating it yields CAISAGKGNQPQHF.

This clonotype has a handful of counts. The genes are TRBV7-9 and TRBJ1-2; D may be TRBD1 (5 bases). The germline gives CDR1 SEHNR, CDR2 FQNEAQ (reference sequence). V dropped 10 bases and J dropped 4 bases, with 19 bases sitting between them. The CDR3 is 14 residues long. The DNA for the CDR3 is TGTGCCACCTTTCTACCCGGGCAGGGCTATGGCTACACCTTC. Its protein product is CATFLPGQGYGYTF.

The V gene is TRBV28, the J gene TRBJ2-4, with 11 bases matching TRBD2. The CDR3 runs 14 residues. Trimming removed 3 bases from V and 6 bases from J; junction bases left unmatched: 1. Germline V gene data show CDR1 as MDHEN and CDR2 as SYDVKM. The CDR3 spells CASSFGLAGNIQYF. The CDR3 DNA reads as TGTGCCAGCAGTTTCGGACTAGCGGGAAACATTCAGTACTTC.

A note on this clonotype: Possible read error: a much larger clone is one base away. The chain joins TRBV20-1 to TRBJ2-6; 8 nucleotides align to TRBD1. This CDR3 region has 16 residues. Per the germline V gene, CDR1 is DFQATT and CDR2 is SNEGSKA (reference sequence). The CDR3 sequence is CSAVDRGIAGVNVLTF. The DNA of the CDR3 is TGCAGTGCCGTAGACAGGGGAATCGCTGGGGTCAACGTCCTGACTTTC.

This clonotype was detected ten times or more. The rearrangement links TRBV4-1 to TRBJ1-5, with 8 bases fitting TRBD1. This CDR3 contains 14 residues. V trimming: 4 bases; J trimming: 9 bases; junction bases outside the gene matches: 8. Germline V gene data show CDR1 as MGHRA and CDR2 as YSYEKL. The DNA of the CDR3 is TGCGCCAGCAGCCGCGATACAGGGGGAACGCCCCAGCATTTT. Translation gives CASSRDTGGTPQHF.

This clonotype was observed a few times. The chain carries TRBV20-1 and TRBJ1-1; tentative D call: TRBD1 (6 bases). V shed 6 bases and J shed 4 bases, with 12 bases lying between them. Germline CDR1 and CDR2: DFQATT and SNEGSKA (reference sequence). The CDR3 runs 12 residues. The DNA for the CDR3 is TGCAGTGCCTTAAAAGGGGGCACTGAAGCTTTCTTT. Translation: CSALKGGTEAFF.

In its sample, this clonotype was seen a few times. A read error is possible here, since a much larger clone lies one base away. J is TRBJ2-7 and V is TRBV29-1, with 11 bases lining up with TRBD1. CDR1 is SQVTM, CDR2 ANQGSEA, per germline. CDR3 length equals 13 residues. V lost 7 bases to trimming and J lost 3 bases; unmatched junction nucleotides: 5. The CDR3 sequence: CSAGQGAGYEQYF. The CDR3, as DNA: TGCAGCGCAGGACAGGGGGCGGGCTACGAGCAGTACTTC.

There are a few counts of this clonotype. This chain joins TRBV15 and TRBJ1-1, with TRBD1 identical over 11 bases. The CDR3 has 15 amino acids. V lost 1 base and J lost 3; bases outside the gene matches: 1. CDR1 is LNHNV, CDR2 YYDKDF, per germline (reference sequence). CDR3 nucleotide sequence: TGTGCCACCAGCAGAGGGGACAGGGGGGACACTGAAGCTTTCTTT. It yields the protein CATSRGDRGDTEAFF.

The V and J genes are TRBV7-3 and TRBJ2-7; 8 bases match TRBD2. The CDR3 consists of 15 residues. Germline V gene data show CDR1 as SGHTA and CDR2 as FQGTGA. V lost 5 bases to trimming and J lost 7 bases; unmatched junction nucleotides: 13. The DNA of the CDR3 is TGTGCCAGCAGCAAAACTAGCGGCGCCTACAATGAGCAGTACTTC. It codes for CASSKTSGAYNEQYF.

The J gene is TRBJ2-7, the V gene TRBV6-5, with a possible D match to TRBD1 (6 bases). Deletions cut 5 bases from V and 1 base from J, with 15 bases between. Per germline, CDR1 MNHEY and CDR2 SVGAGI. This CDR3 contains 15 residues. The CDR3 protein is CASSRGPGQSYEQYF. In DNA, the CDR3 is TGTGCCAGCAGTCGAGGACCCGGACAGTCCTACGAGCAGTACTTC.

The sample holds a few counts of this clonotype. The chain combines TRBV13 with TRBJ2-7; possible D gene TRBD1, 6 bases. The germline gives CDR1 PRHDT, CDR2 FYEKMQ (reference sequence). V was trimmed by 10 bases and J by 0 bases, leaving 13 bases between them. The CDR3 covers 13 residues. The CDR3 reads CATRSDSSYEQYF. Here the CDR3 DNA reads TGTGCCACCCGCTCGGACAGCTCCTACGAGCAGTACTTC.

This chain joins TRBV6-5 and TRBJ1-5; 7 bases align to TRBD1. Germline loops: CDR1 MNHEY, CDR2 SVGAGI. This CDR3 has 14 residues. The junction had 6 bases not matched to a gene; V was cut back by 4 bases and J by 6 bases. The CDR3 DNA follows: TGTGCCAGCAGTTCCATACAGGGGAGTCAGCCCCAGCATTTT. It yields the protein CASSSIQGSQPQHF.

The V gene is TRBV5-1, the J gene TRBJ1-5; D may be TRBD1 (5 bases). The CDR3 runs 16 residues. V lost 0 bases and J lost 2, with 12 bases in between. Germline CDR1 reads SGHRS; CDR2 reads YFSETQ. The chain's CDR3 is CASSLGIGDGNQPQHF. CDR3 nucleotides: TGCGCCAGCAGCTTGGGGATAGGGGACGGCAATCAGCCCCAGCATTTT.

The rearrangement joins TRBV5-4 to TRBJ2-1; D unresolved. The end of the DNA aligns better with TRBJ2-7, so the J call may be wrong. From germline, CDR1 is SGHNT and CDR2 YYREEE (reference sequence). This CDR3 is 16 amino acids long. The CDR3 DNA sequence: TGTGCCAGCAGCCCAGGTCGGAGAAGCTCCTACAATGAGCAGTACTTC. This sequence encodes CASSPGRRSSYNEQYF.

The DNA for the CDR3 is TGCAGCGCTGGCCGGACAGGGAGTTTCAGAGGTTCTCACACCTTC. The encoded protein is CSAGRTGSFRGSHTF. The rearrangement links TRBV29-1 to TRBJ1-2; 8 bases map to TRBD1. The CDR3 runs 15 residues. Germline CDR1 SQVTM, CDR2 ANQGSEA. Germline trimming cut 7 bases from V and 12 bases from J; bases unmatched to any gene: 22. The variable domain in full, with the rest retrieved from reference TRBV29-1 and TRBJ1-2, is SAVISQKPSRDICQRGTSLTIQCQVDSQVTMMFWYRQQPGQSLTLIATANQGSEATYESGFVIDKFPISRPNLTFSTLTVSNMSPEDSSIYLCSAGRTGSFRGSHTFGSGTRLTVV.

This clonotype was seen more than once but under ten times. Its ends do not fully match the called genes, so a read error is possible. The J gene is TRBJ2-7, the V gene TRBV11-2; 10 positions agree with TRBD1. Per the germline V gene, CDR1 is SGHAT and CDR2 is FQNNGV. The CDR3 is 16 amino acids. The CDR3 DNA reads TGTGCCTGCAGCCCAAGCCCCGGGACAGGGGCCTACGAGCAGTACTTC. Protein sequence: CACSPSPGTGAYEQYF. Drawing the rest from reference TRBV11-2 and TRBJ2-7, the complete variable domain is EAGVAQSPRYKIIEKRQSVAFWCNPISGHATLYWYQQILGQGPKLLIQFQNNGVVDDSQLPKDRFSAERLKGVDSTLKIQPAKLEDSAVYLCACSPSPGTGAYEQYFGPGTRLTVT.